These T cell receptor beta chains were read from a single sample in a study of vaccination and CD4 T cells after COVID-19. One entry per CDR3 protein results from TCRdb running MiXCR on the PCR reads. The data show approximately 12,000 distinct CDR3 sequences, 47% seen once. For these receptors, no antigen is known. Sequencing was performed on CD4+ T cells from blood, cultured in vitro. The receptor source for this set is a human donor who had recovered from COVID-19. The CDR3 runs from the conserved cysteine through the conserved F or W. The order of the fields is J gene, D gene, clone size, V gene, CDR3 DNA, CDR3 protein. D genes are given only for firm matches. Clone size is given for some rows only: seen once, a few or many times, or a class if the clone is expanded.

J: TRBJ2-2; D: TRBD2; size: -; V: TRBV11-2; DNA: TGTGCCAGCAGCTTAAGGTCCGGGACTACGAACACCGGGGAGCTGTTTTTT; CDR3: CASSLRSGTTNTGELFF
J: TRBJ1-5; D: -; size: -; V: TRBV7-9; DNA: TGTGCCAGCAGCTTAGCGCAGGGCTTAGGTCAGCCCCAGCATTTT; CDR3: CASSLAQGLGQPQHF
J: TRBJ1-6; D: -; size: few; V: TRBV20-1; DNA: TGCAGTGCTAGAGATTTCGGAGGGGTCTGGGATTCACCCCTCCACTTT; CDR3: CSARDFGGVWDSPLHF
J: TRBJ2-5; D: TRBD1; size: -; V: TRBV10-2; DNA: TGCGCCAGCAGTATGGACAGGGGGCGGGAGACCCAGTACTTC; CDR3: CASSMDRGRETQYF
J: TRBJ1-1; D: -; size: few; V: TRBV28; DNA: TGTGCCAGCAGTTTACTGAACACTGAAGCTTTCTTT; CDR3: CASSLLNTEAFF
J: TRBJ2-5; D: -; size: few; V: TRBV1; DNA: TGCACCAGCAGCCAAGATACGAGGGCGGAGACCCAGTACTTC; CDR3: CTSSQDTRAETQYF
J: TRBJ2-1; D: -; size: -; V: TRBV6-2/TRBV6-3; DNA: TGTGCCAGCAGCCCCGCTGGGGCTAGCATTAGGAATGAGCAGTTCTTC; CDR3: CASSPAGASIRNEQFF
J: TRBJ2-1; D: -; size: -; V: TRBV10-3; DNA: TGTGCCACCCGTGGCGGTCCGAGCTACAATGAGCAGTTCTTC; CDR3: CATRGGPSYNEQFF
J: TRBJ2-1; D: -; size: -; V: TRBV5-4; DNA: TGTGCCAGCAGCTCACGTTCTGGGGACGACGAGCAGTTCTTC; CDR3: CASSSRSGDDEQFF
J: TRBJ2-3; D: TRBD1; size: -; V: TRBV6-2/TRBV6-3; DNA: TGTGCCAGCAGTTACGTCATGCGGGACAGGGGGCAGGATACGCAGTATTTT; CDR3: CASSYVMRDRGQDTQYF
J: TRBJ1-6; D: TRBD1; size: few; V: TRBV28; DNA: TGTGCCAGCAGGCCCGGGACAGGGGCTTCACCCCTCCACTTT; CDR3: CASRPGTGASPLHF
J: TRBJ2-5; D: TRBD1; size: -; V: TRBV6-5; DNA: TGTGCCAGCAGTTTTTCCGGGACAGGGGGCTGGGAGACCCAGTACTTC; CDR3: CASSFSGTGGWETQYF
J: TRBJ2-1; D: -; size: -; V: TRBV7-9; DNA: TGTGCCAGCAGCCCAGGGTGGGCTCTACCCCGCTCTGAGCAGTTCTTC; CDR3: CASSPGWALPRSEQFF
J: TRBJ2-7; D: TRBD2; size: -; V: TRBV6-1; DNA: TGTGCCAGCAGTGAACCGGGCGGGAGTTCAGGTAACTCCTACGAGCAGTACTTC; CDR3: CASSEPGGSSGNSYEQYF
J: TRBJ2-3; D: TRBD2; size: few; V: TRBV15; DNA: TGTGCCACCAGCTCGGCTAGCGGTAGCACAGATACGCAGTATTTT; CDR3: CATSSASGSTDTQYF
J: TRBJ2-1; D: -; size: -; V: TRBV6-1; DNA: TGTGCCAGCAGTGAAAACTGGAGGCCCAATGAGCAGTTCTTC; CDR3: CASSENWRPNEQFF
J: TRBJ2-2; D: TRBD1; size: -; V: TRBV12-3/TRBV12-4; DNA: TGTGCCAGCAGTCCCCGGACAGGGGGCCAAACCGGGGAGCTGTTTTTT; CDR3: CASSPRTGGQTGELFF
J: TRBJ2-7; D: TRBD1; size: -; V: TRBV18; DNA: TGTGCCAGCTCACCAAGGGGACAGATTGACGGCGAGCAGTACTTC; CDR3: CASSPRGQIDGEQYF
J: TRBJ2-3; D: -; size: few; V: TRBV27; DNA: TGTGCCAGCAGACGGATCCCCCCACAGGTGCTTAGCACAGATACGCAGTATTTT; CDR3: CASRRIPPQVLSTDTQYF
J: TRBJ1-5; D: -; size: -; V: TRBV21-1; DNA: TGTGCCAGCACCCAAGGGCCGGGACAGGGGGCCCAATTGACATATCAGCCCCAGCATTTT; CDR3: CASTQGPGQGAQLTYQPQHF
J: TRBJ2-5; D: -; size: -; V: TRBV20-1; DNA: TGCAGTGCAGTCAGTTCCCAAGAGACCCAGTACTTC; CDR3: CSAVSSQETQYF
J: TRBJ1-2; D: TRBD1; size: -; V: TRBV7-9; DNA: TGTGCCAGCAGCTCCCGGACAGGGGGCGATTACGGCTATGGCTACACCTTC; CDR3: CASSSRTGGDYGYGYTF
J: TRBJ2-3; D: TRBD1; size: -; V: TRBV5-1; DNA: TGCGCCAGCAAGGGGGCCGGGGATACGCAGTATTTT; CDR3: CASKGAGDTQYF
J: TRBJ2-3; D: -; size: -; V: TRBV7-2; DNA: TGTGCCAGCAGCTCGAAGACAGTAACAGATACGCAGTATTTT; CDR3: CASSSKTVTDTQYF
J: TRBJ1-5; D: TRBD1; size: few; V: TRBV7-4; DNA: TGTGCCAGCAGCTTAGTCATTTCGCGGGACAGCCTCAATCAGCCCCAGCATTTT; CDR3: CASSLVISRDSLNQPQHF
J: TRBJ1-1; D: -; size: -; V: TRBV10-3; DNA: TGTGCCATCAGGGAGGGTGACACTGAAGCTTTCTTT; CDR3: CAIREGDTEAFF
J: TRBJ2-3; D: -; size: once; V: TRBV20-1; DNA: TGCAGTGCTCAGACAGATACGCAGTATTTT; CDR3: CSAQTDTQYF
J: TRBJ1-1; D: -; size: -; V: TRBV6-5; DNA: TGTGCCAGCAGTTACAGGGCAGACACTGAAGCTTTCTTT; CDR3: CASSYRADTEAFF
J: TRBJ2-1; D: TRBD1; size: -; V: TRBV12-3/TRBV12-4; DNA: TGTGCCAGCAGTAACCCGGGACAGCGCTACAATGAGCAGTTCTTC; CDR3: CASSNPGQRYNEQFF
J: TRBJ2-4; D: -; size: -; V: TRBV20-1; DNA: TGCAGTGCCAGGACCCAGGGCATTCAGTACTTC; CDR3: CSARTQGIQYF
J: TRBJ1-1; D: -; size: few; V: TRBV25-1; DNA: TGTGCCAGCAGTGAATCGGGCAGGGCATTTTACACTGAAGCTTTCTTT; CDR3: CASSESGRAFYTEAFF
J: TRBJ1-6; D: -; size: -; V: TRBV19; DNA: TGTGCCAGTAGTATCGAAGGTGATTCACCCCTCCACTTT; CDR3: CASSIEGDSPLHF
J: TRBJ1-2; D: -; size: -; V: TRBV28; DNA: TGTGCCAGCGAGGGGTTGGTAGGGGGCTACACCTTC; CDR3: CASEGLVGGYTF
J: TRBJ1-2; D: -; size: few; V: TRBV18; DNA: TGTGCCAGCTCACCGCTGGACGCGGAAAATGTTGGCTACACCTTC; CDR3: CASSPLDAENVGYTF
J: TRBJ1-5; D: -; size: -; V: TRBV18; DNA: TGTGCCAGCTCACCACCAGGGAGAGGCAATCAGCCCCAGCATTTT; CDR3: CASSPPGRGNQPQHF
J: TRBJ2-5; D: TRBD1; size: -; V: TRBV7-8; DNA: TGTGCCAGCAGCGGCCCCTCAGGGGGAGAGACCCAGTACTTC; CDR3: CASSGPSGGETQYF
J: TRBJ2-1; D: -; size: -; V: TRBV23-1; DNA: TGCGCCAGCAGTCATTGGGGGGACATGTGCTCCTACAATGAGCAGTTCTTC; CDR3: CASSHWGDMCSYNEQFF
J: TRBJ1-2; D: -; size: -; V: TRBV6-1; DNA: TGTGCCAGCACCTCGGACGGAACCCACTATGGCTACACCTTC; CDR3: CASTSDGTHYGYTF
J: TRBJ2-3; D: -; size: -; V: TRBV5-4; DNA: TGTGCCAGCACTAGCGCTAGCACAGATACGCAGTATTTT; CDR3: CASTSASTDTQYF
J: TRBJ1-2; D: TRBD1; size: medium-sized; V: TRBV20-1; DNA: TGCAGTGCTCGACACCGGGACAGCTATGGCTACACCTTC; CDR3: CSARHRDSYGYTF
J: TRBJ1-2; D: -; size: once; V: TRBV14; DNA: TGTGCCAGCAGTCCCTATTCAGCCTCTAACTATGGCTACACCTTC; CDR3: CASSPYSASNYGYTF
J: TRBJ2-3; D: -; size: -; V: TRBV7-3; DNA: TGTGCCAGCAGCCAAGGGAGGGGGCAGGATACGCAGTATTTT; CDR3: CASSQGRGQDTQYF
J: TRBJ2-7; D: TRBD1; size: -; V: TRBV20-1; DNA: TGCAGTGCTAGAGAATATGGACAGGGGGCATACGAGCAGTACTTC; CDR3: CSAREYGQGAYEQYF
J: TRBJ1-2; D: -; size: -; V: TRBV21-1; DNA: TGTGCCAGCAGCAAAGAGGTCCGGGCAAGTACCTTC; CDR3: CASSKEVRASTF
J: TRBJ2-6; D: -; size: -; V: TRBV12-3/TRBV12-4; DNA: TGTGCCAGCACCCGGAACGGTGCTGGGGCCAACGTCCTGACTTTC; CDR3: CASTRNGAGANVLTF
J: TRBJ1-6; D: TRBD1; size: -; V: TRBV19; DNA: TGTGCCAGTAGCACCGTGGGACAGGGAAGTTCACCCCTCCACTTT; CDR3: CASSTVGQGSSPLHF
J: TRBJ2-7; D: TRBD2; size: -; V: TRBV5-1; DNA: TGCGCCAGCAGCTACGGGACTAGCGGGAGCGGGGAGTACGAGCAGTACTTC; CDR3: CASSYGTSGSGEYEQYF
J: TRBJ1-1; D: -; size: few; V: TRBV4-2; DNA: TGTGCCAGCAGCCAACGACGGCCCAAAGTAGGCACTGAAGCTTTCTTT; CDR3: CASSQRRPKVGTEAFF
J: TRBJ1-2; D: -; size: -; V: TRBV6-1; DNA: TGTGCCAGCAGCAGCCGCAGTCATAGACAGCCAAACTATGGCTACACCTTC; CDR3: CASSSRSHRQPNYGYTF
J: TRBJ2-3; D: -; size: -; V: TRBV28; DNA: TGTGCCAGCAGCCCCGTCCCTGTCCCAGATACGCAGTATTTT; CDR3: CASSPVPVPDTQYF
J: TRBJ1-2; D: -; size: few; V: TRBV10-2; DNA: TGCGCCAGCATGACAGACTCATATGGCTACACCTTC; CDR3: CASMTDSYGYTF
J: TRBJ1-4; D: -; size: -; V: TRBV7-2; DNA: TGTGCCAGCAGCTTCGGGGAGGAAAAACTGTTTTTT; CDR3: CASSFGEEKLFF
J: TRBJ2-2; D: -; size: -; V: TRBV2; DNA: TGTGCCAGCAGTGGCGACACGGGGCTGCCCGGGGAGCTGTTTTTT; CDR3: CASSGDTGLPGELFF
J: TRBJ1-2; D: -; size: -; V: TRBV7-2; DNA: TGTGCCAGCAGCTTTGGGACCGCTAACTATGGCTACACCTTC; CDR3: CASSFGTANYGYTF
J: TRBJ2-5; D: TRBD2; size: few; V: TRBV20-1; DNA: TGCAGTGCGATTCTACCGGGACTAGCGGGAGTCGGGTACCAAGAGACCCAGTACTTC; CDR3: CSAILPGLAGVGYQETQYF
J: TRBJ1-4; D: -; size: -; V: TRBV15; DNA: TGTGCCACCAGCAGAGATACCCCAGCAACTAATGAAAAACTGTTTTTT; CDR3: CATSRDTPATNEKLFF
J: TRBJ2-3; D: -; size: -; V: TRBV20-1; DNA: TGCAGTGCCCGCGTAGGAGATACGCAGTATTTT; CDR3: CSARVGDTQYF
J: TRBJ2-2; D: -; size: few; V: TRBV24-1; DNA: TGTGCCACCAGTGGCATGCGAGGCGCGAACACCGGGGAGCTGTTTTTT; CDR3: CATSGMRGANTGELFF